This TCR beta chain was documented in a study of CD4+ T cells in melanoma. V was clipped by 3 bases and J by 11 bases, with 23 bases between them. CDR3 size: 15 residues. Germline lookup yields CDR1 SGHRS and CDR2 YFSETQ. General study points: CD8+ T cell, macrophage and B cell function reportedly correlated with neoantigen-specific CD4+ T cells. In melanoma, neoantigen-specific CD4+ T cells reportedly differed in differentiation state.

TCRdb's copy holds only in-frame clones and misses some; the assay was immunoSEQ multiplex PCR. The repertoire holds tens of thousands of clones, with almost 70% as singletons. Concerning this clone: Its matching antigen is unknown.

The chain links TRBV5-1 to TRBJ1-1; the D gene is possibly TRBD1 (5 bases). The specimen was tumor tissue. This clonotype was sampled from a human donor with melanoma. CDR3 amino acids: CASSSATGTGVPAFF. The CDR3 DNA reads TGCGCCAGCAGCTCCGCCACCGGGACCGGCGTCCCGGCTTTCTTT.